This T cell receptor (beta chain) was sequenced for a study of cytomegalovirus exposure and HLA in healthy donors. Study overall: In a later analysis, the approximately 120 validation repertoires were reported to have used the same platform as the 666 first-cohort repertoires.

Study observations and caveats: Specific recognition of CMV antigens was confirmed in vitro for three chains (all CMV-associated). Subsequent analysis revealed that first-cohort TCR clusters tended to co-occur in the roughly 120 validation repertoires. The study put 160 or so TCR beta chains on its list as cytomegalovirus-associated.

Here immunoSEQ multiplex PCR was the method, and the copy in TCRdb shows in-frame clones only, minus some. The repertoire holds approximately 82,000 clones, with around 92% as singletons. This clone has just one count. What it recognizes is unknown. This CDR3 is 13 amino acids long. With V trimmed by 5 bases and J by 8 bases, 6 bases remained unmatched. Germline CDR1 SGHAT, CDR2 FQDESV (reference sequence). The receptor was isolated from a man aged 18-30 years in good health and CMV-seronegative. V is TRBV11-1 and J is TRBJ2-1; 7 bases fit TRBD2. The sequenced sample was PBMCs. CDR3 amino acids: CASSLIRGDEQFF. CDR3 DNA: TGTGCCAGCAGCCTAATCCGGGGGGATGAGCAGTTCTTC.